The 19 T cell receptor beta chains reported below all come from one sample, sequenced in a study of blood T cells in healthy people across ages. A second PCR, run for roughly 7 to 12 cycles, used a sample-barcoded 5' primer plus a J-beta primer mix. TCRdb re-called the 5' RACE reads through MiXCR, storing one row per CDR3 protein. The sample consists of some 900,000 distinct CDR3 sequences, about 48% of them appearing once. Sequencing input: blood. All receptors derive from a man younger than 40 in good health.

This sequence joins TRBV20-1 and TRBJ2-2; 9 bases map to TRBD1. The CDR3 contains 15 residues. V dropped 3 bases and J dropped 6; count of bases not matched to a gene: 8. CDR1 DFQATT and CDR2 SNEGSKA come from the germline V gene (reference sequence). The CDR3 reads CSARVPGQGSGELFF. CDR3 nucleotide sequence: TGCAGTGCTAGGGTTCCGGGACAGGGTTCCGGGGAGCTGTTTTTT.

J is TRBJ2-7 and V is TRBV27; D is ambiguous. The germline gives CDR1 MNHEY, CDR2 SMNVEV (reference sequence). This CDR3 comprises 13 residues. V was cut by 6 bases and J by 4 bases, with 13 bases left in between. CDR3 region: CASRGGFPYEQYF. The CDR3 DNA is TGTGCCAGCAGGGGCGGATTCCCGTACGAGCAGTACTTC.

This sequence joins TRBV20-1 and TRBJ2-5; 14 bases align to TRBD2. This CDR3 has 17 residues. The J segment lost 1 base and the V segment lost 6 bases, leaving 10 bases of the junction unmatched. The germline V gene encodes CDR1 DFQATT and CDR2 SNEGSKA (reference sequence). CDR3 DNA: TGCAGTGCCCGAGGACTAGCGGGGGGCCACCTCCAAGAGACCCAGTACTTC. It specifies CSARGLAGGHLQETQYF.

The chain links TRBV6-5 to TRBJ2-3; D might be TRBD1 (9 bases). V dropped 6 bases and J dropped 1 base, with 26 bases sitting between them. Germline CDR1 reads MNHEY; CDR2 reads SVGAGI. The CDR3 loop spans 19 amino acids. As DNA, the CDR3 is TGTGCCAGCAGCTATACAGGGGGCAAGCGGGAGTCCGGCACAGATACGCAGTATTTT. This sequence encodes CASSYTGGKRESGTDTQYF.

This chain links TRBV28 with TRBJ2-5; D may correspond to TRBD1 or TRBD2 (5 bases each). With the DNA end fitting TRBJ2-7 better, the J assignment may be wrong. This CDR3 comprises 13 residues. CDR1 and CDR2 (germline): MDHEN, SYDVKM. CDR3 in amino acids: CASQNGASGEQYF. The CDR3 nucleotides read TGTGCCAGTCAGAACGGGGCAAGTGGCGAGCAGTACTTC.

The chain recombines TRBV2 with TRBJ2-1, with D unclear. The V and J ends lost 3 bases and 5 bases respectively, with 14 bases between them. This CDR3 comprises 15 residues. Germline values: CDR1 SNHLY, CDR2 FYNNEI. This chain's CDR3 is CASSDIKGLDNEQFF. CDR3 bases: TGTGCCAGCAGTGATATCAAGGGTCTGGACAATGAGCAGTTCTTC. Using reference TRBV2 and TRBJ2-1 for the parts outside the CDR3, the full variable domain is EPEVTQTPSHQVTQMGQEVILRCVPISNHLYFYWYRQILGQKVEFLVSFYNNEISEKSEIFDDQFSVERPDGSNFTLKIRSTKLEDSAMYFCASSDIKGLDNEQFFGPGTRLTVL.

The gene calls are TRBV20-1 and TRBJ2-3; 8 bases are shared with TRBD2. This CDR3 has 15 residues. After removal of 1 base from V and 6 bases from J, the junction contained 9 bases not matched to a gene. From germline, CDR1 is DFQATT and CDR2 SNEGSKA (reference sequence). CDR3 in amino acids: CSARVGTSQADTQYF. CDR3 sequence (DNA): TGCAGTGCTAGAGTAGGGACTAGTCAGGCGGATACGCAGTATTTT.

There are many counts of this clonotype. The V call is TRBV3-1, the J call TRBJ2-5, with D unresolved. Trimming left V 4 bases short and J 3 bases short, with 12 bases between. Germline loops: CDR1 LGHDT, CDR2 YNNKEL (reference sequence). The CDR3 is 14 amino acids. The CDR3 region is CASSPAGLEETQYF. The CDR3 coding sequence is TGTGCCAGCAGCCCGGCAGGCTTGGAAGAGACCCAGTACTTC.

V and J are TRBV6-5 and TRBJ2-5, with TRBD2 matching over 9 bases. Germline CDR1 MNHEY, CDR2 SVGAGI. V trimming: 6 bases; J trimming: 4 bases; junction bases outside the gene matches: 9. The CDR3 is 15 amino acids. The CDR3 DNA is TGTGCCAGCAGGCCCAGCGGGGGGCCCGTAGAGACCCAGTACTTC. Translation gives CASRPSGGPVETQYF.

This clonotype occurred a few times. The chain has TRBV29-1 and TRBJ2-7; the D gene is possibly TRBD2 (6 bases). Germline loops: CDR1 SQVTM, CDR2 ANQGSEA. Trimming removed 4 bases from V and 6 bases from J, with 22 bases in between. The CDR3 contains 15 residues. The CDR3: CSVAIPRGGVSEQYF. CDR3 in DNA: TGCAGCGTTGCAATCCCTCGGGGCGGGGTGTCCGAGCAGTACTTC.

The V gene is TRBV29-1, the J gene TRBJ1-2; a possible D gene is TRBD1 (5 bases). CDR3 length: 14 amino acids. Germline V gives CDR1 SQVTM, CDR2 ANQGSEA. Deletions cut 0 bases from V and 5 bases from J, with 13 bases between. This CDR3 reads CSVEDRDGIYGYTF. The CDR3 DNA sequence: TGCAGCGTTGAAGATAGGGACGGAATTTATGGCTACACCTTC.

This clonotype was detected many times. This sequence joins TRBV7-2 and TRBJ2-3; 9 bases line up with TRBD2. V was clipped by 3 bases and J by 4 bases; unmatched bases: 5. In germline, CDR1 is SGHTA, CDR2 FQGNSA. The CDR3 loop spans 15 amino acids. The CDR3: CASSFGGGAPDTQYF. In nucleotides, the CDR3 is TGTGCCAGCAGCTTTGGCGGGGGGGCTCCAGATACGCAGTATTTT.

The J gene is TRBJ2-7, the V gene TRBV20-1; TRBD2 agrees at 15 bases. The germline V gene has CDR1 DFQATT and CDR2 SNEGSKA (reference sequence). V trimming: 8 bases; J trimming: 6 bases; junction bases outside the gene matches: 5. CDR3 length: 13 amino acids. The CDR3 region is CSRTSGGAREQYF. CDR3 nucleotide sequence: TGCAGTCGGACTAGCGGGGGGGCTCGCGAGCAGTACTTC.

V is TRBV20-1 and J is TRBJ2-3; perhaps D is TRBD1 or TRBD2 (6 bases each). The CDR3 runs 13 residues. Trimming shortened V by 2 bases and J by 3 bases, and 9 bases separated the two germline ends. Germline V CDR1 and CDR2: DFQATT, SNEGSKA (reference sequence). The CDR3 is CSARPGATDTQYF. For the CDR3, the DNA is TGCAGTGCTAGACCGGGGGCAACAGATACGCAGTATTTT.

As DNA, the CDR3 is TGTGCCACCAGTGGGGTAGGGAGAGGCAATGAGCAGTTCTTC. This sequence encodes CATSGVGRGNEQFF. The chain links TRBV24-1 to TRBJ2-1; tentative D call: TRBD2 (5 bases). V shed 5 bases and J shed 6 bases, with 13 bases lying between them. The CDR3 is made up of 14 amino acids. Per germline, CDR1 KGHDR and CDR2 SFDVKD.

Comment on this clonotype: A read error may produce the germline difference seen at one junction end. The chain links TRBV29-1 to TRBJ1-1; TRBD1 agrees at 9 bases. The CDR3 sequence is 14 residues long. Germline-derived CDR1 and CDR2 are SQVTM and ANQGSEA. CDR3 amino acids: CSVCPGQGFTEAFF. CDR3 nucleotides: TGCAGCGTTTGCCCAGGACAGGGGTTCACTGAGGCTTTCTTT. Supplemented by reference TRBV29-1 and TRBJ1-1, the full variable domain reads SAVISQKPSRDICQRGTSLTIQCQVDSQVTMMFWYRQQPGQSLTLIATANQGSEATYESGFVIDKFPISRPNLTFSTLTVSNMSPEDSSIYLCSVCPGQGFTEAFFGQGTRLTVV.

This clonotype was found a few times. The rearrangement joins TRBV6-2 or TRBV6-3 to TRBJ2-4; 9 bases align to TRBD1. TRBJ2-7 explains the end of the DNA better; the J call may be wrong. Germline V lookup: CDR1 MNHEY, CDR2 SVGEGT. The CDR3 consists of 14 residues. The chain's CDR3 is CASIVDRGGYEQYF. Written as DNA, the CDR3 is TGTGCCAGCATTGTGGACAGGGGCGGGTACGAGCAGTACTTC.

V gene TRBV5-1 combines with J gene TRBJ2-5, with TRBD1 matching 9 bases. The better agreement between TRBJ2-7 and the DNA end casts doubt on the J call. The CDR3 totals 14 residues. Germline loops: CDR1 SGHRS, CDR2 YFSETQ. The DNA for the CDR3 is TGCGCCAGCAGCCGGGACAGGGATGACTACGAGCAGTACTTC. This codes for CASSRDRDDYEQYF.

This clonotype was detected only a few times. The chain joins TRBV3-1 to TRBJ1-6; a possible D gene is TRBD1 (5 bases). The length of the CDR3 is 13 residues. Germline V lookup: CDR1 LGHDT, CDR2 YNNKEL (reference sequence). With 8 bases removed from V and 10 bases from J, the gap between germline ends came to 15 bases. CDR3 protein: CASGTGWDSPLHF. For the CDR3, the DNA is TGTGCCAGCGGGACCGGCTGGGACTCACCCCTCCACTTT.